The entry below describes one T cell receptor beta chain. Source study methods: Amplification with reference gene primers provided the estimates of nucleated cell counts. Repertoires were generated with immunoSEQ multiplex PCR, while TCRdb's copy carries only in-frame clones and drops some. V, J and clone size are those of that table, while D and trimming were read from the DNA. Altogether 250,000 to 300,000 clones are present, around 90% being singletons, with the ten largest covering roughly 3.3%. These data are taken from a study of blood T cell repertoires in COVID-19. About the research overall: Sites across the United States, Italy and Spain contributed samples from acute and convalescent COVID-19. The analysed material was cDNA or gDNA that came from T cells, B-cell-depleted T cells, or PBMCs.

CDR1 and CDR2 from the germline V gene are MNHNY and SVGAGI (reference sequence). The CDR3 has 15 residues. Trimming cost V 5 bases and J 7 bases; bases outside gene matches: 7. This clonotype was obtained from a woman in her thirties or forties with acute or convalescent COVID-19. This sequence joins TRBV6-6 and TRBJ2-1; 11 nucleotides match TRBD2. Material: peripheral blood. CDR3 bases: TGTGCCAGCAGTCGTTTAGCGGGGGGGGGAAATGAGCAGTTCTTC. As protein: CASSRLAGGGNEQFF.